This entry describes one TCR beta chain. Together with a sample-barcoded 5' primer, a J-beta primer mix was included in a second PCR lasting roughly 6 to 12 cycles. Via MiXCR, TCRdb re-called the 5' RACE reads, giving one row per CDR3 protein. The sample lists under 1 million distinct CDR3 sequences; under 45% were seen once. This CDR3 region has 13 residues. Germline assignment: CDR1 SNHLY and CDR2 FYNNEI. V lost 4 bases and J lost 5, with 11 bases in between. The sample is drawn from a study of blood T cells in healthy people across ages. The sequenced sample was blood. V is TRBV2 and J is TRBJ2-5, with D possibly TRBD1 on 6 matching bases. This sequence was found in a man in his sixties in good health. This chain's CDR3 is CASSGTGLETQYF. In nucleotides, the CDR3 is TGTGCCAGCAGTGGAACAGGGCTGGAGACCCAGTACTTC.